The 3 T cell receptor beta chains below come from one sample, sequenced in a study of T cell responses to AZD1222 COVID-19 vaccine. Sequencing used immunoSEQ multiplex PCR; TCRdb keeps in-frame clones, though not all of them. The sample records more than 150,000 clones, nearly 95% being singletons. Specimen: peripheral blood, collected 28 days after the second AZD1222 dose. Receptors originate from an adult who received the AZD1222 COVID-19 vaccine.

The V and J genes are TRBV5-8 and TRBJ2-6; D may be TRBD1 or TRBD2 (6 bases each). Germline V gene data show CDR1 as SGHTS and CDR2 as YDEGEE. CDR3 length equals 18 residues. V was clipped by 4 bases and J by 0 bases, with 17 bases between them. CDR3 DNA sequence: TGTGCCAGCAGCCGCCCGGTGGAGGGACACTCTGGGGCCAACGTCCTGACTTTC. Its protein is CASSRPVEGHSGANVLTF.

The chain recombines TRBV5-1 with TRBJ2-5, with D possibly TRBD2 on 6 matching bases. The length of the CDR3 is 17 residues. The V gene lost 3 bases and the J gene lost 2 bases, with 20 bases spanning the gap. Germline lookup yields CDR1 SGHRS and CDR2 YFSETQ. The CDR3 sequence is CASSSTGTYSIQETQYF. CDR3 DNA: TGCGCCAGCAGCTCGACCGGGACTTACTCGATACAAGAGACCCAGTACTTC.

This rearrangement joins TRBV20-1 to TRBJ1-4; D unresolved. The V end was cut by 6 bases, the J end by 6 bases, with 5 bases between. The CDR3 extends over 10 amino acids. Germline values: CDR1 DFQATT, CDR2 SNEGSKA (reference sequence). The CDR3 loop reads CSAPYEKLFF. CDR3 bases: TGCAGTGCCCCATATGAAAAACTGTTTTTT.